Below, 28 T cell receptor beta chains from the same sample are listed, as sequenced in a study of post-analysis software for immune sequencing data. General study findings and limits: Higher frequency in patients than in controls was seen for several TRBV segments, with TRBV5-6, TRBV5-1 and TRBV20-1 among them.

Carried by the TCR beta cDNA libraries were unique molecular identifiers. TCRdb called the PCR reads again in MiXCR, with one record for every CDR3 protein. Here the sample spans some 260,000 distinct CDR3 sequences, less than 40% being singletons. Their cognate antigens are unknown. Sequencing was performed on blood. The receptors here all came from a girl aged 5-17 years with multiple sclerosis.

V and J are TRBV18 and TRBJ2-7; the D is unclear. This CDR3 contains 13 residues. Germline values: CDR1 KGHSH, CDR2 LQKENI. Trimming removed 2 bases from V and 2 bases from J, with 7 bases in between. CDR3 amino acids: CASSPRPAYEQYF. The CDR3 nucleotides read TGTGCCAGCTCACCAAGGCCAGCCTACGAGCAGTACTTC.

The sample holds many counts of this clonotype. The chain recombines TRBV18 with TRBJ2-1; D unclear. The CDR3 length is 11 residues. The germline CDR1 and CDR2 sequences are KGHSH and LQKENI. The V end was cut by 5 bases, the J end by 8 bases, with 7 bases between. Here the CDR3 reads CASSVIHEQFF. The CDR3 DNA sequence: TGTGCCAGCTCAGTGATCCATGAGCAGTTCTTC.

This clonotype appeared many times. This chain links TRBV4-1 with TRBJ1-2; D possibly corresponds to TRBD1 (5 bases). The CDR3 is made up of 13 amino acids. V was trimmed by 5 bases and J by 3 bases, leaving 10 bases between them. The germline V gene encodes CDR1 MGHRA and CDR2 YSYEKL. For the CDR3, the DNA is TGCGCCAGCAGCTCAGCGGGGGACTATGGCTACACCTTC. Its protein is CASSSAGDYGYTF.

A word on this clonotype: This could be a read error, since a much larger clone is one nucleotide away. The V call is TRBV11-2, the J call TRBJ2-1; 8 bases line up with TRBD2. The CDR3 contains 16 residues. Germline CDR1 reads SGHAT; CDR2 reads FQNNGV. The CDR3 loop reads CASSLDGGGSCNEQFF. In DNA, the CDR3 is TGTGCCAGCAGCTTAGACGGGGGGGGCTCCTGCAATGAGCAGTTCTTC.

The chain links TRBV20-1 to TRBJ2-1; 9 bases are a match to TRBD2. V dropped 1 base and J dropped 10; count of bases not matched to a gene: 14. The V gene's germline CDR1 is DFQATT and CDR2 SNEGSKA (reference sequence). CDR3 length equals 16 residues. For the CDR3, the DNA is TGCAGTGCTAGAGTCCCGGGCGGGAGGGCCACGCGGGAGCAGTTCTTC. This translates into CSARVPGGRATREQFF.

This clonotype was seen ten or more times. The chain combines TRBV7-2 with TRBJ2-5; D not certain. Germline assignment: CDR1 SGHTA and CDR2 FQGNSA. Trimming removed 0 bases at V and 5 bases at J, with 13 bases between. The CDR3 sequence is 15 residues long. DNA of the CDR3: TGTGCCAGCAGCTTAGCGGTGTCGGCGCGGGAGACCCAGTACTTC. It specifies CASSLAVSARETQYF.

This clonotype was found many times. This rearrangement joins TRBV10-3 to TRBJ1-1; 11 nucleotides line up with TRBD1. CDR1 and CDR2 (germline): ENHRY, SYGVKD. V dropped 10 bases and J dropped 11; count of bases not matched to a gene: 6. The CDR3 length is 11 residues. The CDR3 coding sequence is TGTGCCAAGACTGGGACAGGGGGGGCTTTCTTT. As protein: CAKTGTGGAFF.

This clonotype has ten or more counts. V is TRBV20-1 and J is TRBJ2-5; perhaps TRBD1 as D (6 bases). Germline V gene sequence: CDR1 DFQATT, CDR2 SNEGSKA (reference sequence). The CDR3 runs 15 residues. Trimming cost V 1 base and J 5 bases, with 17 bases left between them. CDR3 protein: CSARGPPARGETQYF. The CDR3 nucleotides read TGCAGTGCTAGAGGTCCCCCCGCCAGGGGTGAGACCCAGTACTTC.

In its sample, this clonotype was seen many times. V and J are TRBV5-5 and TRBJ1-2, with 7 bases lining up with TRBD1. Germline V gene sequence: CDR1 SGHKS, CDR2 YYEKEE (reference sequence). V shed 5 bases, J shed 4 bases, and the junction held 5 bases outside the gene matches. The CDR3 has 13 amino acids. In nucleotides, the CDR3 is TGTGCCAGCAGTCCTGACAGGGTCTATGGCTACACCTTC. Translation: CASSPDRVYGYTF.

The chain couples TRBV28 to TRBJ1-2; D is possibly TRBD1 (6 bases). Germline V gene data show CDR1 as MDHEN and CDR2 as SYDVKM. There are 13 residues in the CDR3. Trimming took off 2 bases at V and 6 bases at J, with 10 bases between the two ends. This chain's CDR3 is CASSLTGLDGYTF. In DNA form, the CDR3 reads TGTGCCAGCAGTTTAACAGGGCTTGATGGCTACACCTTC.

This clonotype has just a few counts. The chain employs TRBV5-5 and TRBJ2-1; D remains ambiguous. With 2 bases removed from V and 13 bases from J, the gap between germline ends came to 16 bases. The CDR3 length is 13 residues. The germline V gene has CDR1 SGHKS and CDR2 YYEKEE (reference sequence). CDR3 residues: CASSLISVRDQFF. The DNA of the CDR3 is TGTGCCAGCAGCTTAATTTCCGTCCGAGACCAGTTCTTC.

Many counts were recorded for this clonotype. The rearrangement uses TRBV7-2 and TRBJ1-2; D is perhaps TRBD1 (5 bases). The CDR3 length is 14 residues. Germline assignment: CDR1 SGHTA and CDR2 FQGNSA. V lost 3 bases, J lost 1 base, and 9 bases lay in between. The CDR3 DNA is TGTGCCAGCAGCTTGTTCGACAGTAACTATGGCTACACCTTC. It specifies CASSLFDSNYGYTF.

This clonotype was counted at least ten times. The chain uses TRBV11-2 and TRBJ2-5; TRBD1 aligns across 10 bases. The germline V gene has CDR1 SGHAT and CDR2 FQNNGV. Germline trimming cut 5 bases from V and 5 bases from J; bases unmatched to any gene: 8. This CDR3 region has 15 residues. The CDR3 here is CASSLRQGAFETQYF. CDR3 coding DNA: TGTGCCAGCAGCCTTAGACAGGGGGCTTTCGAGACCCAGTACTTC.

This clonotype is medium-sized in the sample. The chain has TRBV4-1 and TRBJ1-2, with D possibly being TRBD1 (5 bases). The CDR3 length is 15 residues. In germline, CDR1 is MGHRA, CDR2 YSYEKL. Trimming took off 0 bases at V and 4 bases at J, with 12 bases between the two ends. The CDR3 protein is CASSQDSLDIYGYTF. In DNA form, the CDR3 reads TGCGCCAGCAGCCAAGACTCCCTGGACATCTATGGCTACACCTTC.

On this clonotype itself: A much larger clone is a single base away; this may be a read error. The chain is built from TRBV6-1 and TRBJ1-2; possibly TRBD1 for D (5 bases). This CDR3 spans 14 amino acids. Deletions cut 8 bases from V and 4 bases from J, with 17 bases between. The germline V gene encodes CDR1 MNHNS and CDR2 SASEGT. CDR3 sequence (DNA): TGTGCCAGCTGGGGCCCCCTCGCTTCCTATGGCTACACCTTC. Protein: CASWGPLASYGYTF.

The V and J genes are TRBV6-5 and TRBJ2-5; 8 bases are shared with TRBD2. The CDR3 covers 14 residues. Germline values: CDR1 MNHEY, CDR2 SVGAGI. V trimming: 6 bases; J trimming: 4 bases; junction bases outside the gene matches: 7. The CDR3 DNA is TGTGCCAGCAGCTTTAGGACTAGCAGAGAGACCCAGTACTTC. Translating gives CASSFRTSRETQYF.

J is TRBJ1-1 and V is TRBV29-1; D gene ambiguous. This CDR3 has 14 amino acids. The V gene's germline CDR1 is SQVTM and CDR2 ANQGSEA. The germline V and J ends were trimmed by 2 bases and 0 bases, with 10 bases remaining between them. The CDR3 bases are TGCAGCGTTGAACCGGGTCTCCTGAACACTGAAGCTTTCTTT. This gives the protein CSVEPGLLNTEAFF.

This clonotype has ten or more counts. The V and J genes are TRBV20-1 and TRBJ2-2, with D hard to call. The CDR3 totals 15 residues. V shed 1 base and J shed 0 bases, with 9 bases lying between them. Germline V gene lookup returns CDR1 DFQATT and CDR2 SNEGSKA (reference sequence). CDR3 sequence (DNA): TGCAGTGCTAGAGGTCAAGTACCGAACACCGGGGAGCTGTTTTTT. It codes for CSARGQVPNTGELFF.

V gene TRBV20-1 combines with J gene TRBJ1-2, with TRBD1 matching over 10 bases. Germline lookup yields CDR1 DFQATT and CDR2 SNEGSKA (reference sequence). V shed 5 bases and J 6 bases; nucleotides not matched to a gene: 6. This CDR3 is 13 amino acids long. Written as DNA, the CDR3 is TGCAGTGCTTCCGGGACAGGGGAGGATGGCTACACCTTC. As protein: CSASGTGEDGYTF.

V gene TRBV30 combines with J gene TRBJ2-1, with unresolved D. CDR1 is GTSNPN, CDR2 SVGIG, per germline (reference sequence). V lost 5 bases and J lost 5, with 19 bases in between. The CDR3 contains 15 residues. The CDR3 DNA sequence: TGTGCCTGGGAGGAATGGGGTGGGCTGAACAATGAGCAGTTCTTC. Protein: CAWEEWGGLNNEQFF.

This clonotype was counted only a few times. This rearrangement joins TRBV6-2 or TRBV6-3 to TRBJ2-1, with D perhaps given as TRBD1 or TRBD2 (5 bases each). The V gene's germline CDR1 is MNHEY and CDR2 SVGEGT. The CDR3 runs 11 residues. The V gene lost 6 bases and the J gene lost 12 bases, with 12 bases spanning the gap. The CDR3 reads CASRGRDLQFF. The DNA for the CDR3 is TGTGCCAGCAGGGGTCGGGACCTGCAGTTCTTC.

This clonotype was observed once. This chain uses TRBV6-5 with TRBJ2-3; 9 positions match TRBD1. The CDR3 totals 16 residues. Germline V gives CDR1 MNHEY, CDR2 SVGAGI. V was pared by 0 bases and J by 3 bases, with 4 bases of the junction left unmatched. The CDR3 DNA follows: TGTGCCAGCAGTTACTCCCCCGGGACAGGGACAGATACGCAGTATTTT. This gives the protein CASSYSPGTGTDTQYF.

This clonotype occurred once. The chain is built from TRBV18 and TRBJ1-2; D not resolved. Between the trimmed V and J ends, which lost 1 base and 2 bases, there was a span of 8 bases. The CDR3 has 14 amino acids. CDR1 and CDR2 (germline): KGHSH, LQKENI. DNA for the CDR3: TGTGCCAGCTCACCACGTTCGGAAAACTATGGCTACACCTTC. Translation: CASSPRSENYGYTF.

This clonotype was counted only a few times. It may be a read error: a sequence one base away is much more abundant. The chain joins TRBV5-1 to TRBJ2-3, with 10 bases identical to TRBD2. Germline lookup yields CDR1 SGHRS and CDR2 YFSETQ. The CDR3 runs to 18 residues. After removal of 0 bases from V and 1 base from J, the junction contained 8 bases not matched to a gene. The CDR3 DNA reads as TGCGCCAGCAGCTTGGTACGGGGACTAGCGAAGGGCACAGATACGCAGTATTTT. Translation: CASSLVRGLAKGTDTQYF.

This clonotype has a count of ten or more. This chain links TRBV7-3 with TRBJ2-1, with TRBD2 matching over 12 bases. The germline V gene encodes CDR1 SGHTA and CDR2 FQGTGA. This CDR3 comprises 17 residues. V shed 5 bases and J 6 bases; nucleotides not matched to a gene: 11. The CDR3 DNA is TGTGCCAGCAGCCCTTTTGGGCTAGCGGGAGGGCGCAATGAGCAGTTCTTC. Its protein is CASSPFGLAGGRNEQFF.

The table lists this clonotype with a count of one. The chain is built from TRBV7-2 and TRBJ1-1; D is uncertain. The length of the CDR3 is 12 residues. Germline CDR1 SGHTA, CDR2 FQGNSA. V lost 11 bases to trimming and J lost 0 bases, with 10 bases between them. As DNA, the CDR3 is TGTGCCGTACGGGCGGTGAACACTGAAGCTTTCTTT. Translating it yields CAVRAVNTEAFF.

Here the CDR3 reads CASSPETGYNSPLHF. Written as DNA, the CDR3 is TGTGCCAGCAGCCCAGAGACAGGATATAATTCACCCCTCCACTTT. The chain uses TRBV7-2 and TRBJ1-6; D might be TRBD1 (6 bases). Per the germline V gene, CDR1 is SGHTA and CDR2 is FQGNSA. V was pared by 5 bases and J by 4 bases, with 12 bases between. This CDR3 spans 15 amino acids.

This chain joins TRBV7-3 and TRBJ1-2; TRBD1 matches 7 bases. Losses at the gene ends were 0 bases for V and 4 bases for J; bases not matched to a gene: 5. The CDR3 covers 15 residues. CDR1 and CDR2 (germline): SGHTA, FQGTGA. CDR3 sequence (DNA): TGTGCCAGCAGCTTAACGGACAGGCTCGTCTATGGCTACACCTTC. Protein: CASSLTDRLVYGYTF.